This T cell receptor beta chain came from a study of OX40 agonist ivuxolimab in advanced cancers. The length of the CDR3 is 13 residues. Trimming pared 4 bases from V and 8 bases from J, leaving 14 bases between. Germline assignment: CDR1 LNHDA and CDR2 SQIVND (reference sequence). Repertoires were generated with immunoSEQ multiplex PCR, while TCRdb's copy carries only in-frame clones and drops some. The table has more than 50,000 clones, just over 90% seen once; the top ten hold about 12%. The sample here was CD4+ or CD8+ T cells sorted from blood, taken in a trial of the OX40 agonist ivuxolimab. The clonotype originates from an adult with an advanced solid tumor such as melanoma, head and neck, liver or kidney cancer. The V gene is TRBV19, the J gene TRBJ1-1, with D perhaps matching TRBD1 (6 bases). This chain's CDR3 is CASSKIGQGEAFF. The CDR3 bases are TGTGCCAGTAGTAAGATCGGCCAGGGGGAAGCTTTCTTT. The full variable domain, its missing parts supplied by reference TRBV19 and TRBJ1-1, is DGGITQSPKYLFRKEGQNVTLSCEQNLNHDAMYWYRQDPGQGLRLIYYSQIVNDFQKGDIAEGYSVSREKKESFPLTVTSAQKNPTAFYLCASSKIGQGEAFFGQGTRLTVV.